The next 10 T cell receptor beta chains were all read from a single sample in a study of PD-L1 blockade in urothelial cancer (TCRdb year 2017). Library preparation was by the immunoSEQ multiplex PCR assay. What TCRdb holds here is the immuneACCESS table cut down to in-frame rearrangements. Part of the clones is not present; checked against another copy, under half of the missing clones reflect an unresolved V gene, and the others are unexplained. The sample table shows 25,000 to 30,000 clones, and over 80% are seen once. The top ten clonotypes cover approximately 2.2% of the sample. The specimen was PBMCs, collected around atezolizumab (anti-PD-L1) treatment. These receptor sequences come from a man in his forties or fifties with urothelial cancer.

The chain carries TRBV18 and TRBJ2-5; D not certain. The length of the CDR3 is 13 residues. With 8 bases removed from V and 5 bases from J, the gap between germline ends came to 15 bases. Looked up from germline, CDR1 is KGHSH and CDR2 is LQKENI. The chain's CDR3 is CASLPRRAETQYF. CDR3 bases: TGTGCCAGCCTCCCTCGACGAGCGGAGACCCAGTACTTC.

The CDR3: CAWKADGGRGEQYF. DNA of the CDR3: TGTGCCTGGAAGGCCGATGGCGGGAGGGGTGAGCAGTACTTC. The V gene is TRBV30, the J gene TRBJ2-7; 9 bases map to TRBD2. Germline CDR1 reads GTSNPN; CDR2 reads SVGIG (reference sequence). J lost 7 bases, V lost 4 bases, and 11 bases had no gene match. The CDR3 runs to 14 residues.

J is TRBJ1-2 and V is TRBV19, with 9 bases fitting TRBD1. CDR1 is LNHDA, CDR2 SQIVND, per germline (reference sequence). The length of the CDR3 is 19 residues. The J segment lost 4 bases and the V segment lost 4 bases, leaving 19 bases of the junction unmatched. The CDR3 loop reads CASSTRAPDRGIPSYGYTF. The CDR3 DNA reads as TGTGCCAGTAGTACCCGAGCCCCGGACAGGGGAATTCCTTCCTATGGCTACACCTTC.

This clone was counted between two and nine times. The same CDR3 arises from other DNA sequences in this sample as well. This chain joins TRBV7-2 and TRBJ2-3; D ambiguous. Looked up from germline, CDR1 is SGHTA and CDR2 is FQGNSA. Deletions cut 4 bases from V and 2 bases from J, with 4 bases between. This CDR3 has 12 residues. CDR3 nucleotides: TGTGCCAGCAGCTCTTACACAGATACGCAGTATTTT. This gives the protein CASSSYTDTQYF.

This chain joins TRBV30 and TRBJ1-4; the D gene is possibly TRBD1 (5 bases). V dropped 3 bases and J dropped 5 bases, with 10 bases sitting between them. The CDR3 spans 13 residues. Per germline, CDR1 GTSNPN and CDR2 SVGIG (reference sequence). The CDR3 sequence: CAWSPGNNEKLFF. In DNA, the CDR3 is TGTGCCTGGAGCCCAGGGAACAATGAAAAACTGTTTTTT.

This clone was detected a few times. V gene TRBV5-1 combines with J gene TRBJ2-1; TRBD2 matches 9 bases. The CDR3 sequence is 15 residues long. Germline CDR1 is SGHRS and CDR2 is YFSETQ. The V and J ends lost 3 bases and 6 bases, in that order; junction bases with no gene match: 7. CDR3 sequence: CASSWGRGGSNEQFF. The CDR3 nucleotides are TGCGCCAGCAGCTGGGGGCGGGGGGGCTCCAATGAGCAGTTCTTC.

The chain is built from TRBV5-4 and TRBJ1-1, with TRBD1 matching 9 bases. Germline-derived CDR1 and CDR2 are SGHNT and YYREEE (reference sequence). The CDR3 consists of 15 residues. J lost 4 bases, V lost 0 bases, and 4 bases had no gene match. CDR3: CASSLGGTGFTEAFF. The CDR3 nucleotides are TGTGCCAGCAGCTTGGGAGGGACAGGGTTCACTGAAGCTTTCTTT. Full variable domain (remainder filled in from reference TRBV5-4 and TRBJ1-1): ETGVTQSPTHLIKTRGQQVTLRCSSQSGHNTVSWYQQALGQGPQFIFQYYREEENGRGNFPPRFSGLQFPNYSSELNVNALELDDSALYLCASSLGGTGFTEAFFGQGTRLTVV.

This chain connects TRBV29-1 to TRBJ2-3; 9 nucleotides agree with TRBD2. The CDR3 extends over 14 amino acids. With 4 bases clipped from V and 4 bases from J, the junction kept 6 bases outside the gene matches. Germline CDR1 and CDR2: SQVTM and ANQGSEA. CDR3 nucleotides: TGCAGCGTTGGAGGAGCTAGCGGGGCAGATACGCAGTATTTT. It specifies CSVGGASGADTQYF.

This chain connects TRBV6-4 to TRBJ2-3; D might be TRBD2 (6 bases). Looked up from germline, CDR1 is MRHNA and CDR2 is SNTAGT. The CDR3 extends over 14 amino acids. The CDR3 DNA reads TGTGCAAGTGGGGCGGGGACTAGCACAGATACGCAGTATTTT. Its protein product is CASGAGTSTDTQYF.

This chain connects TRBV6-4 to TRBJ2-3; maybe TRBD2 (5 bases). Germline V lookup: CDR1 MRHNA, CDR2 SNTAGT. The CDR3 is 12 amino acids. V dropped 4 bases and J dropped 5 bases, with 7 bases sitting between them. Written as DNA, the CDR3 is TGTGCCAGCAGTGGGGCGGGAGATACGCAGTATTTT. Translated, it gives CASSGAGDTQYF.